Listed below are T cell receptor beta chains from one sample, sequenced in a study of cytomegalovirus exposure and HLA in healthy donors. Clones were read by immunoSEQ multiplex PCR, and TCRdb kept only the in-frame ones, dropping some. Recorded for this sample: about 150,000 clones. Sequencing used PBMCs. The receptors stem from a woman aged 50 to 65 in good health and CMV-seronegative. Both conserved end residues are part of each CDR3. The D gene is left open where the match is weak.

D: TRBD1; V: TRBV18; J: TRBJ1-5; DNA: TGTGCCAGCTCAGATGGGGCAGGGGGCGCAGGGACCCAGCATTTT; CDR3: CASSDGAGGAGTQHF
D: TRBD2; V: TRBV7-2; J: TRBJ2-1; DNA: TGTGCCAGCAGCTTAGAGCCTAGCGGGGGGTACTCCTACAATGAGCAGTTCTTC; CDR3: CASSLEPSGGYSYNEQFF
D: NA; V: TRBV5-1; J: TRBJ2-1; DNA: TGCGCCAGCAGCTTGTTGGCAGGGAGAGGGGGTGAGCAGTTCTTC; CDR3: CASSLLAGRGGEQFF
D: TRBD1; V: TRBV19; J: TRBJ2-5; DNA: TGTGCCACTAAGGCCGGGACAGAAGAGACCCAGTACTTC; CDR3: CATKAGTEETQYF
D: TRBD2; V: TRBV19; J: TRBJ2-7; DNA: TGTGCCAGTAGTTGGGGAGGGGCCGGTACCTCCTACGAGCAGTACTTC; CDR3: CASSWGGAGTSYEQYF
D: NA; V: TRBV18; J: TRBJ2-7; DNA: TGTGCCAGCTCACGGAAGACAGGTGCCTACGAGCAGTACTTC; CDR3: CASSRKTGAYEQYF
D: NA; V: TRBV10-3; J: TRBJ2-4; DNA: TGTGCCATCAGTGAGTCGGCAGGGATAGCCAAAAACATTCAGTACTTC; CDR3: CAISESAGIAKNIQYF
D: TRBD1; V: TRBV5-1; J: TRBJ1-4; DNA: TGCGCCAGCAGCTTCGGGACAGATGAAAAACTGTTTTTT; CDR3: CASSFGTDEKLFF
D: NA; V: TRBV6-1; J: TRBJ1-2; DNA: TGTGCCAGCGGGGCGGGGGCTAACTATGGCTACACCTTC; CDR3: CASGAGANYGYTF
D: NA; V: TRBV4-3; J: TRBJ2-1; DNA: TGCGCCAGCAGCCAAGAATCCTACTACAATGAGCAGTTCTTC; CDR3: CASSQESYYNEQFF
D: NA; V: TRBV14; J: TRBJ1-1; DNA: TGTGCCAGCAGCCCCCTCGAGGGGGACACTGAAGCTTTCTTT; CDR3: CASSPLEGDTEAFF
D: NA; V: TRBV2; J: TRBJ1-5; DNA: TGTGCCAGCAGTACTAGGGAGCGCAATCAGCCCCAGCATTTT; CDR3: CASSTRERNQPQHF
D: NA; V: TRBV6-1; J: TRBJ1-4; DNA: TGTGCCAGCAGTGACAGGGAGGGAACTAATGAAAAACTGTTTTTT; CDR3: CASSDREGTNEKLFF
D: NA; V: TRBV19; J: TRBJ1-3; DNA: TGTGCCAGTAGTCGGGGGGACTCTGGAAACACCATATATTTT; CDR3: CASSRGDSGNTIYF
D: NA; V: TRBV5-1; J: TRBJ2-1; DNA: TGCGCCAGCAGCTTGGAACCCCCGGGAGAGGTTACCGTTGAGCAGTTCTTC; CDR3: CASSLEPPGEVTVEQFF
D: NA; V: TRBV4-1; J: TRBJ2-3; DNA: TGCGCCAGCAGCCGAAGGGCCTTCGCCGGGACTTTTGGCACAGATACGCAGTATTTT; CDR3: CASSRRAFAGTFGTDTQYF
D: NA; V: TRBV6-1; J: TRBJ2-2; DNA: TGTGCCAGCAGTGAATTGGGTAGTGAGGCCGGGGAGCTGTTTTTT; CDR3: CASSELGSEAGELFF
D: NA; V: TRBV2; J: TRBJ2-2; DNA: TGTGCCAGCAGTGTATTGGCAGGTACCGGGGAGCTGTTTTTT; CDR3: CASSVLAGTGELFF
D: TRBD1; V: TRBV5-1; J: TRBJ2-5; DNA: TGCGCCAGCAGCTTGGGCAGGGGGCGGGAAGAGCAGTACTTC; CDR3: CASSLGRGREEQYF
D: NA; V: TRBV19; J: TRBJ2-5; DNA: TGTGCCAGTAGCGAAAATAGCCAAGAGACCCAGTACTTC; CDR3: CASSENSQETQYF
D: TRBD1; V: TRBV7-9; J: TRBJ1-5; DNA: TGTGCCAGCAGCTCGCGGCAGGGGGCAATTATGAGCAATCAGCCCCAGCATTTT; CDR3: CASSSRQGAIMSNQPQHF
D: NA; V: TRBV6-1; J: TRBJ2-6; DNA: TGTGCCAGCAGTGCACCTACAGGGACCGGGGCCAACGTCCTGACTTTC; CDR3: CASSAPTGTGANVLTF
D: NA; V: TRBV2; J: TRBJ2-7; DNA: TGTGCCAGCAGCGAAATGGACTCCTACGAGCAGTACTTC; CDR3: CASSEMDSYEQYF
D: NA; V: TRBV4-1; J: TRBJ2-1; DNA: TGCGCCAGCAGCCAAGCGGGACTCCTGTCCTACAATGAGCAGTTCTTC; CDR3: CASSQAGLLSYNEQFF
D: TRBD1; V: TRBV5-1; J: TRBJ1-2; DNA: TGCGCCAGCAGCCCGGGACAGAGGTATGGCTACACCTTC; CDR3: CASSPGQRYGYTF
D: TRBD1; V: TRBV19; J: TRBJ1-5; DNA: TGTGCCAGTAGTATAGCGGGACAGGGTCTGAGCAATCAGCCCCAGCATTTT; CDR3: CASSIAGQGLSNQPQHF
D: TRBD2; V: TRBV9; J: TRBJ2-3; DNA: TGTGCCAGCAGCGCCCCCCCTAGCGGACCAATCACAGATACGCAGTATTTT; CDR3: CASSAPPSGPITDTQYF
D: TRBD2; V: TRBV27; J: TRBJ2-3; DNA: TGTGCCAGCAGCCTCTGGGTATCTAGCGGGAACATGCAGTATTTT; CDR3: CASSLWVSSGNMQYF
D: NA; V: TRBV14; J: TRBJ1-1; DNA: TGTGCCAGCAGATCGACAGGAGGCACTGAAGCTTTCTTT; CDR3: CASRSTGGTEAFF
D: TRBD2; V: TRBV30; J: TRBJ2-2; DNA: TGTGCGCAGACGGGGGGGAACACCGGGGAGCTGTTTTTT; CDR3: CAQTGGNTGELFF
D: TRBD1; V: TRBV18; J: TRBJ2-3; DNA: TGTGCCAGCTCACACAGACAGGGAGCAACCACAGATACGCAGTATTTT; CDR3: CASSHRQGATTDTQYF
D: TRBD1; V: TRBV7-2; J: TRBJ1-2; DNA: TGTGCCAGCAGCTTCTTGACAGGGGCTAACTATGGCTACACCTTC; CDR3: CASSFLTGANYGYTF
D: NA; V: TRBV4-2; J: TRBJ2-7; DNA: TGTGCCAGCAGCCAAGGCAACTACGAGCAGTACTTC; CDR3: CASSQGNYEQYF
D: NA; V: TRBV28; J: TRBJ1-2; DNA: TGTGCCAGCAGTTTCCTTGGACAGAGGACGCGGGGCTACACCTTC; CDR3: CASSFLGQRTRGYTF
D: TRBD2; V: TRBV7-2; J: TRBJ2-5; DNA: TGTGCCAGCAGCTTCCGACTAGCGGGGCAAGAGACCCAGTACTTC; CDR3: CASSFRLAGQETQYF
D: NA; V: TRBV6-5; J: TRBJ2-2; DNA: TGTGCCAGCAGTTACTCGCGCCTCTCCGGGGAGCTGTTTTTT; CDR3: CASSYSRLSGELFF
D: NA; V: TRBV6-6; J: TRBJ2-2; DNA: TGTGCCAGCAGAACGGGACAGAACACCGGGGAGCTGTTTTTT; CDR3: CASRTGQNTGELFF
D: TRBD2; V: TRBV13; J: TRBJ2-7; DNA: TGTGCCAGCAGACTTATAGCGGGGAGCTCCTACGAGCAGTACTTC; CDR3: CASRLIAGSSYEQYF
D: TRBD1; V: TRBV6-5; J: TRBJ2-7; DNA: TGTGCCAGCCAGGGCCAGGGGGTCCACGAGCAGTACTTC; CDR3: CASQGQGVHEQYF
D: NA; V: TRBV30; J: TRBJ2-7; DNA: TGTGCCTGGAGTGTACGTAGAGGGAACGAGCAGTACTTC; CDR3: CAWSVRRGNEQYF